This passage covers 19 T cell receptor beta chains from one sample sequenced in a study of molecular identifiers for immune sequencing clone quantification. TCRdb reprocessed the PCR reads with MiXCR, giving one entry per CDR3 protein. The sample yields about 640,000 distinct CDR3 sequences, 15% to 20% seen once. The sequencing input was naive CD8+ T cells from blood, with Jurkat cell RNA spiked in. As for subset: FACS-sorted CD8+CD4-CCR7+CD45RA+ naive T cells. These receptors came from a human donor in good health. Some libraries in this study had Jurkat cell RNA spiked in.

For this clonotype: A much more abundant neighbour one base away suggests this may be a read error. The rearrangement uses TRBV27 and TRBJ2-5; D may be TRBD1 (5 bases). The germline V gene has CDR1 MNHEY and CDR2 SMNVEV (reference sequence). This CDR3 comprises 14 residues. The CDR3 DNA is TGTGCCAGCAGTTGGCTCAGGGCCGGAGAGACCCAGCACTTC. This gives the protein CASSWLRAGETQHF.

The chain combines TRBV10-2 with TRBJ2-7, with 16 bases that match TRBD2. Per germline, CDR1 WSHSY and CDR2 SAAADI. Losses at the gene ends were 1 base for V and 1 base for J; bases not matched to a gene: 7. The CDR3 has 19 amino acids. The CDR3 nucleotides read TGCGCCAGCAGTGAGTTTTGGGGACTAGCGGGGGGGCAGTCCTACGAGCAGTACTTC. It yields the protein CASSEFWGLAGGQSYEQYF.

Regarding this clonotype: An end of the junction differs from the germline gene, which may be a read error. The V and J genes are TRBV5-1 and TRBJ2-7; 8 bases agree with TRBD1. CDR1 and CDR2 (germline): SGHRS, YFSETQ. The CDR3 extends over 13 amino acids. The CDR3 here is CASSSGTGYVQYF. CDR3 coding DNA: TGCGCCAGCAGCTCGGGGACAGGCTACGTGCAGTACTTC.

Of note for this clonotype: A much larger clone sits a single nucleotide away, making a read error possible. In nucleotides, the CDR3 is TGTGCCAGCGGTTTAGGCGGGGCCGCCTACAATGAGCAGTTCTTC. This gives the protein CASGLGGAAYNEQFF. This chain links TRBV27 with TRBJ2-1; D might be TRBD2 (6 bases). The CDR3 is made up of 15 amino acids. Germline V gene sequence: CDR1 MNHEY, CDR2 SMNVEV (reference sequence).

CDR3 protein: CASSFTNQETQYF. The CDR3 bases are TGTGCCAGCAGTTTCACAAACCAAGAGACCCAGTACTTC. V is TRBV27 and J is TRBJ2-5; D not resolved. The length of the CDR3 is 13 residues. Between the trimmed V and J ends, which lost 3 bases and 0 bases, there was a span of 5 bases. The germline V gene has CDR1 MNHEY and CDR2 SMNVEV (reference sequence).

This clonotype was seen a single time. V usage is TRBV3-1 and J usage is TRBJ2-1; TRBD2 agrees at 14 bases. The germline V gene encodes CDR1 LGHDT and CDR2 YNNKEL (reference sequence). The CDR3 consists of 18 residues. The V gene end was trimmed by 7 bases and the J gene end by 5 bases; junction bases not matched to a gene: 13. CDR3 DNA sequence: TGTGCCAGCAACCCGGGACTAGCGGGGGCGAGATCCAACAATGAGCAGTTCTTC. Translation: CASNPGLAGARSNNEQFF.

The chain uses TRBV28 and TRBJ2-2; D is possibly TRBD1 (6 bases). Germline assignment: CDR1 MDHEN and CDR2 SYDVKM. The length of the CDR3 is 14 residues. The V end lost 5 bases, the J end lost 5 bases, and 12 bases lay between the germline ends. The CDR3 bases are TGTGCCAGCAGTCCCGGGACACAGACCGGGGAGCTGTTTTTT. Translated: CASSPGTQTGELFF.

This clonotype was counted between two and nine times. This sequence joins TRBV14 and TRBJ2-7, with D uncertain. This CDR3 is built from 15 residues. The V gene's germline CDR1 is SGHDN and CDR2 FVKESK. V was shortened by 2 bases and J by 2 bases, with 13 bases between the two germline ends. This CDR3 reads CASSQWHGLAYEQYF. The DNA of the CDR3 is TGTGCCAGCAGCCAATGGCATGGGTTAGCCTACGAGCAGTACTTC.

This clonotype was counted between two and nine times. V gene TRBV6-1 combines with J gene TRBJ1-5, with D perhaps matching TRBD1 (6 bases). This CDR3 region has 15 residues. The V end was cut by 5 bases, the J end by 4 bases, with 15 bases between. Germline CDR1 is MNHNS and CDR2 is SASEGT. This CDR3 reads CASSTQRQGNQPQHF. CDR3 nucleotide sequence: TGTGCCAGCAGTACCCAAAGGCAGGGGAATCAGCCCCAGCATTTT.

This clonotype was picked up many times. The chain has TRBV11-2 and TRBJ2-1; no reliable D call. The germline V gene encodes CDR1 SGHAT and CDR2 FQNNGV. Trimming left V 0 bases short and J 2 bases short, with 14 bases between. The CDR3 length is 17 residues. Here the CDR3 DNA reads TGTGCCAGCAGCTTAGATCTGGGCCCGGCCGCCTACAATGAGCAGTTCTTC. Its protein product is CASSLDLGPAAYNEQFF.

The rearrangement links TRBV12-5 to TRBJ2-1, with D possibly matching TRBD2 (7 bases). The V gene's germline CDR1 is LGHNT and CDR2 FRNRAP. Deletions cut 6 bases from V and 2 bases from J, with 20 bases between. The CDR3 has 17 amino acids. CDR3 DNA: TGTGCTAGTGGGGCAAGGGGGGGGGACCCAACCTACAATGAGCAGTTCTTC. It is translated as CASGARGGDPTYNEQFF.

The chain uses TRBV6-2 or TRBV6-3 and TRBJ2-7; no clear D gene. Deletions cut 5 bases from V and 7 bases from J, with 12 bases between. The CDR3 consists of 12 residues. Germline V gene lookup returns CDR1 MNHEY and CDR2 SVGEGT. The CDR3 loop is CASSPLQGEQYF. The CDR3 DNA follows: TGTGCCAGCAGTCCCCTTCAAGGGGAGCAGTACTTC.

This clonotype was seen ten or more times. The CDR3: CASSTLAGGPSYNEQFF. Written as DNA, the CDR3 is TGTGCCAGTAGTACCCTAGCGGGGGGGCCGTCCTACAATGAGCAGTTCTTC. The V call is TRBV19, the J call TRBJ2-1; 12 bases are shared with TRBD2. Germline V gene data show CDR1 as LNHDA and CDR2 as SQIVND (reference sequence). The CDR3 is 17 residues long. Germline trimming cut 4 bases from V and 1 base from J; bases unmatched to any gene: 5. Combining the CDR3 with reference TRBV19 and TRBJ2-1 gives the whole variable domain DGGITQSPKYLFRKEGQNVTLSCEQNLNHDAMYWYRQDPGQGLRLIYYSQIVNDFQKGDIAEGYSVSREKKESFPLTVTSAQKNPTAFYLCASSTLAGGPSYNEQFFGPGTRLTVL.

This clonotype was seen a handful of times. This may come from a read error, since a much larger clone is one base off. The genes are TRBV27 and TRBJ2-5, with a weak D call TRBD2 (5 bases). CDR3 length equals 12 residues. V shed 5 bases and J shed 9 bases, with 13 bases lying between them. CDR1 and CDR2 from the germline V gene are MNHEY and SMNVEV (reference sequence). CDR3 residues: CASSTPGAAQYF. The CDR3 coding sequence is TGTGCCAGCAGTACTCCCGGAGCGGCCCAGTACTTC.

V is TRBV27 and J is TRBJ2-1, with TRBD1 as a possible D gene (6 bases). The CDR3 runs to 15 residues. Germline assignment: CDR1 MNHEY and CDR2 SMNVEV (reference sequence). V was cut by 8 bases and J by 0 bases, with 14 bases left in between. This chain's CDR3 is CASQRQVSSYNEQFF. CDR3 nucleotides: TGTGCCAGCCAGCGACAGGTTAGCTCCTACAATGAGCAGTTCTTC.

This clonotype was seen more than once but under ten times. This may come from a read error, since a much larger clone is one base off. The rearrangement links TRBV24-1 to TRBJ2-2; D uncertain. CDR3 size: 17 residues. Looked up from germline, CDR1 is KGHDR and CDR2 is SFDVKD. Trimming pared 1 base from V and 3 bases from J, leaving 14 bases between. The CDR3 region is CATSDFSERVDTGELFF. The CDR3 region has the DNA TGTGCCACCAGTGATTTCTCCGAGCGTGTGGACACCGGGGAGCTGTTTTTT.

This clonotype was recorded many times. The CDR3 region is CASTSDPRRGEQYF. CDR3 sequence (DNA): TGTGCCAGCACGTCGGACCCTCGCCGGGGGGAGCAGTACTTC. V usage is TRBV28 and J usage is TRBJ2-7; the D gene is possibly TRBD2 (6 bases). The CDR3 runs 14 residues. Trimming took off 7 bases at V and 7 bases at J, with 20 bases between the two ends. The germline CDR1 and CDR2 sequences are MDHEN and SYDVKM.

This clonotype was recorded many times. The CDR3 protein is CAWRQGSHTEAFF. CDR3 DNA sequence: TGTGCCTGGAGGCAGGGGAGCCACACTGAAGCTTTCTTT. V usage is TRBV30 and J usage is TRBJ1-1; a possible D gene is TRBD1 (6 bases). Per germline, CDR1 GTSNPN and CDR2 SVGIG (reference sequence). V lost 3 bases to trimming and J lost 3 bases, with 11 bases between them. The CDR3 is 13 residues long.

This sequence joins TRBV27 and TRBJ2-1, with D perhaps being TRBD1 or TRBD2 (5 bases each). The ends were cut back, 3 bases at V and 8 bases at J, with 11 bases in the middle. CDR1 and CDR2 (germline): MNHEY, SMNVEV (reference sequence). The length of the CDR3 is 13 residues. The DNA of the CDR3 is TGTGCCAGCAGTTTGGTGCAGGGAGATGAGCAGTTCTTC. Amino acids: CASSLVQGDEQFF.